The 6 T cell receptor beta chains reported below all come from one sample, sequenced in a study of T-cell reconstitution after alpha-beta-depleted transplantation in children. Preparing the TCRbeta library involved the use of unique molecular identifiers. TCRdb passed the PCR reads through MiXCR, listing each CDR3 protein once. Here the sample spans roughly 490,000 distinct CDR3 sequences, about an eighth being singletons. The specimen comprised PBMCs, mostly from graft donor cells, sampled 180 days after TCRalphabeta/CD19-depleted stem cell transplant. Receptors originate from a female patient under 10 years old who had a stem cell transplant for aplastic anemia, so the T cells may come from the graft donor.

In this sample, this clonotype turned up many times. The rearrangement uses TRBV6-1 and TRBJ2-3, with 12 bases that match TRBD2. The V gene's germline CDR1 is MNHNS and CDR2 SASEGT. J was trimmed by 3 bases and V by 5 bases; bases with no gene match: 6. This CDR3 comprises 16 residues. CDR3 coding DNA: TGTGCCAGCAGTCGGACTAGCGGGACAACAACAGATACGCAGTATTTT. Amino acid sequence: CASSRTSGTTTDTQYF.

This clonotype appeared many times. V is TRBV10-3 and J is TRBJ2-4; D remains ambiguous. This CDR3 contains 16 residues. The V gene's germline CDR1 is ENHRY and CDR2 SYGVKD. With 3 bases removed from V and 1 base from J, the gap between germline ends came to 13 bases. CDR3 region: CAISEPPLGAKNIQYF. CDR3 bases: TGTGCCATCAGTGAACCCCCCCTAGGGGCCAAAAACATTCAGTACTTC.

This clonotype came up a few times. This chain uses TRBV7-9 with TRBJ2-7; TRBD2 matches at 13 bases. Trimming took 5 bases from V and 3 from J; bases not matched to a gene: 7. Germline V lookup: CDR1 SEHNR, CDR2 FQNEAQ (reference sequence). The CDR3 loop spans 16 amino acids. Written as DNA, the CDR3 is TGTGCCAGCAGCCAGGGACTAGCGGGGCACCGCTACGAGCAGTACGTC. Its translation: CASSQGLAGHRYEQYV.

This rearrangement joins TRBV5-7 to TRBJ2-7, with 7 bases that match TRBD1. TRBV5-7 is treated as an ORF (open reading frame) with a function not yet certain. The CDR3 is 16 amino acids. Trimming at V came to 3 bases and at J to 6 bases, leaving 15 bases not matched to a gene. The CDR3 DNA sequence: TGTGCCAGCAGCTGCGGCAGGGACAGAAGAACGGCCGAGCAGTACGTC. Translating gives CASSCGRDRRTAEQYV.

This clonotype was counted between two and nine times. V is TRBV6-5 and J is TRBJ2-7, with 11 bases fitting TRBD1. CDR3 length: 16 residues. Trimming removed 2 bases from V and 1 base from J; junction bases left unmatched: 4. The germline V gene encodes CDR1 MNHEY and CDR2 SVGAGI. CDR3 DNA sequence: TGTGCCAGCAGTTACCCGGACAGGGGGCTTTCCTACGAGCAGTACTTC. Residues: CASSYPDRGLSYEQYF.

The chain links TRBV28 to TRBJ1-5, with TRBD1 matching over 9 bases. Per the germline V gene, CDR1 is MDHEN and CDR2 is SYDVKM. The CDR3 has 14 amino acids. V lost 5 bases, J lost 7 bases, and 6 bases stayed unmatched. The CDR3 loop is CASSLPDRGQPQHF. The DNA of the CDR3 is TGTGCCAGCAGTCTACCGGACAGGGGCCAGCCCCAGCATTTT.